Sequencing of this T cell receptor beta chain was carried out in a study of shared clonotypes between healthy human individuals. Broader study findings: Relative to clonotypes present in all four donors, those not shared had lower generation probabilities.

Subsets obtained from CD4+ cells comprised CD45RA+ naive and CD45RA-negative memory cells. V lost 10 bases and J 4 bases, leaving 17 bases between the germline ends. This CDR3 is 14 amino acids long. Germline CDR1 and CDR2: LNHDA and SQIVND (reference sequence). With respect to this clone: Its antigen is unknown.

Deep was the level at which the assay was run. Per sorted-subset replicate PCR, input was 200 to 250 ng DNA, representing around 29,000 T cell genomes. Sequenced by immunoSEQ multiplex PCR; TCRdb stores in-frame clones only, minus some. The profile shows nearly 1,000,000 clones, 76% of them singletons. Sequences were obtained from memory CD4+ T cells sorted from blood. Subset in this sample: CD45RA-negative fraction. The sequence was collected from a man younger than 35 in good health. This rearrangement joins TRBV19 to TRBJ1-5; D not resolved. The CDR3 loop reads CATRSGMRNQPQHF. DNA of the CDR3: TGTGCCACGAGGTCGGGTATGCGGAATCAGCCCCAGCATTTT. The complete variable domain, with remaining parts taken from reference TRBV19 and TRBJ1-5, reads DGGITQSPKYLFRKEGQNVTLSCEQNLNHDAMYWYRQDPGQGLRLIYYSQIVNDFQKGDIAEGYSVSREKKESFPLTVTSAQKNPTAFYLCATRSGMRNQPQHFGDGTRLSIL.